One and the same sample provided the 21 T cell receptor beta chains below, sequenced in a study of response to subunit inactivated influenza vaccine. TCRdb ran MiXCR on the RT-PCR reads and lists one entry per CDR3 protein. Of roughly 170,000 distinct CDR3 sequences listed, nearly 9.5% are singletons. Sample: non-naive T cells sorted from PBMCs, taken on the day of vaccination. The receptors here all came from a man over 45 who received an inactivated influenza vaccine.

This clonotype was seen many times. V gene TRBV28 combines with J gene TRBJ2-3, with TRBD1 as a possible D gene (5 bases). The CDR3 consists of 14 residues. Germline CDR1 reads MDHEN; CDR2 reads SYDVKM. Deletions cut 3 bases from V and 2 bases from J, with 9 bases between. The CDR3 loop reads CASSFGAVTDTQYF. CDR3 nucleotides: TGTGCCAGCAGTTTTGGGGCCGTCACAGATACGCAGTATTTT.

The chain joins TRBV5-6 to TRBJ2-7, with 9 bases fitting TRBD1. From germline, CDR1 is SGHDT and CDR2 YYEEEE. The CDR3 totals 14 residues. J gave up 3 bases and V 2 bases, and 3 bases lay outside the gene matches. The CDR3 spells CASSFGTGHYEQYF. The CDR3 DNA reads TGTGCCAGCAGCTTTGGGACAGGGCACTACGAGCAGTACTTC.

This clonotype was picked up many times. The gene calls are TRBV10-3 and TRBJ2-7; 11 nucleotides agree with TRBD2. The CDR3 contains 14 residues. The J segment lost 3 bases and the V segment lost 4 bases, leaving 2 bases of the junction unmatched. Germline V lookup: CDR1 ENHRY, CDR2 SYGVKD. The DNA of the CDR3 is TGTGCCATCAGTGCGGGACTAGCGGTCTACGAGCAGTACTTC. This codes for CAISAGLAVYEQYF.

V gene TRBV19 combines with J gene TRBJ1-2, with TRBD1 as a possible D gene (5 bases). Trimming removed 10 bases from V and 0 bases from J, with 15 bases in between. This CDR3 region has 14 residues. Germline-derived CDR1 and CDR2 are LNHDA and SQIVND (reference sequence). CDR3 DNA sequence: TGTGCCACATACGGCGGGGCTTCTAACTATGGCTACACCTTC. This codes for CATYGGASNYGYTF.

This chain links TRBV29-1 with TRBJ1-1; 8 bases are a match to TRBD1. The CDR3 has 13 amino acids. After removal of 6 bases from V and 1 base from J, the junction contained 4 bases not matched to a gene. Germline CDR1 and CDR2: SQVTM and ANQGSEA. CDR3 protein: CSVLGQENTEAFF. The CDR3 DNA reads as TGCAGCGTCCTGGGACAGGAGAACACTGAAGCTTTCTTT.

With respect to this clonotype: A clone one base away is much larger, so this may be a read error. The chain carries TRBV9 and TRBJ2-5; D is unclear. Germline-derived CDR1 and CDR2 are SGDLS and YYNGEE. Trimming pared 0 bases from V and 1 base from J, leaving 13 bases between. The CDR3 has 16 residues. The CDR3 region has the DNA TGTGCCAGCAGCGTAGGGTCTGCCATTAGCCAAGAGACCCAGTACTTC. Translation: CASSVGSAISQETQYF.

With regard to this clonotype: A much bigger clone sits one base away, suggesting this may be a read error. The V gene is TRBV2, the J gene TRBJ2-1; D may be TRBD2 (7 bases). The germline gives CDR1 SNHLY, CDR2 FYNNEI. This CDR3 is 18 amino acids long. In DNA, the CDR3 is TGTACCAGCAGTTTTGTGGCGCGGGGGCCCTACAAACGCAATGAGCAGTTCTTC. The encoded protein is CTSSFVARGPYKRNEQFF. Using reference TRBV2 and TRBJ2-1 for the parts outside the CDR3, the full variable domain is EPEVTQTPSHQVTQMGQEVILRCVPISNHLYFYWYRQILGQKVEFLVSFYNNEISEKSEIFDDQFSVERPDGSNFTLKIRSTKLEDSAMYFCTSSFVARGPYKRNEQFFGPGTRLTVL.

This clonotype was observed many times. The chain joins TRBV28 to TRBJ2-1, with TRBD2 identical over 13 bases. The junction had 25 bases not matched to a gene; V was cut back by 6 bases and J by 8 bases. In germline, CDR1 is MDHEN, CDR2 SYDVKM. The CDR3 has 21 amino acids. The CDR3 DNA reads as TGTGCCAGCAGCCGAGGGGGACAGCCTCTACTAGCGGGGGGGCCGCCCGATGAGCAGTTCTTC. Amino acid sequence: CASSRGGQPLLAGGPPDEQFF.

The rearrangement joins TRBV20-1 to TRBJ2-3; TRBD2 agrees at 8 bases. The CDR3 has 15 residues. Trimming removed 3 bases from V and 5 bases from J; junction bases left unmatched: 10. Germline V gene data show CDR1 as DFQATT and CDR2 as SNEGSKA (reference sequence). As DNA, the CDR3 is TGCAGTGCTAGTAGGCCTAGCGGGCGGGTAGATACGCAGTATTTT. Its translation: CSASRPSGRVDTQYF.

This clonotype came up a few times. The chain combines TRBV28 with TRBJ2-1; 11 nucleotides line up with TRBD2. Losses at the gene ends were 5 bases for V and 6 bases for J; bases not matched to a gene: 6. The germline V gene has CDR1 MDHEN and CDR2 SYDVKM. CDR3 length: 15 amino acids. The CDR3 loop reads CASSPRTSGSNEQFF. The CDR3 nucleotides are TGTGCCAGCAGTCCCAGGACTAGCGGGTCCAATGAGCAGTTCTTC.

CDR3 in amino acids: CASSRPGTSAYNEQFF. CDR3 sequence (DNA): TGCGCCAGCTCAAGACCCGGGACTAGCGCCTACAATGAGCAGTTCTTC. The chain carries TRBV10-1 and TRBJ2-1; 10 nucleotides align to TRBD2. Germline trimming cut 8 bases from V and 2 bases from J; bases unmatched to any gene: 9. CDR1 and CDR2 (germline): WNHNN, SYGVQD (reference sequence). This CDR3 region has 16 residues.

This clonotype was seen many times. The chain has TRBV9 and TRBJ2-7; TRBD2 matches 13 bases. Losses at the gene ends were 0 bases for V and 9 bases for J; bases not matched to a gene: 6. Per germline, CDR1 SGDLS and CDR2 YYNGEE. The CDR3 spans 15 residues. The CDR3 DNA reads TGTGCCAGCAGCGTAGATGGGACTAGCGGGAATTGGCAGTACTTC. Translated, it gives CASSVDGTSGNWQYF. Full variable domain (rest looked up from reference TRBV9 and TRBJ2-7): DSGVTQTPKHLITATGQRVTLRCSPRSGDLSVYWYQQSLDQGLQFLIQYYNGEERAKGNILERFSAQQFPDLHSELNLSSLELGDSALYFCASSVDGTSGNWQYFGPGTRLTVT.

This clonotype appeared many times. V gene TRBV4-3 combines with J gene TRBJ2-7, with 11 bases fitting TRBD2. Per germline, CDR1 LGHNA and CDR2 YSLEER. V trimming: 1 base; J trimming: 2 bases; junction bases outside the gene matches: 1. The CDR3 sequence is 15 residues long. The CDR3 coding sequence is TGCGCCAGCAGCCAAGGACTAGCGGGACCCTACGAGCAGTACTTC. The encoded protein is CASSQGLAGPYEQYF.

This clonotype was observed a handful of times. This chain links TRBV6-2 or TRBV6-3 with TRBJ1-5; 9 bases fit TRBD1. The trim removed 9 bases at V and 3 bases at J, leaving 6 bases unmatched. Germline CDR1 is MNHEY and CDR2 is SVGEGT. The CDR3 has 14 amino acids. The CDR3 nucleotides read TGTGCCAGTAGGACAGGGGCCTTCAATCAGCCCCAGCATTTT. Amino acids: CASRTGAFNQPQHF.

This clonotype was seen more than once but under ten times. V usage is TRBV18 and J usage is TRBJ2-1; 9 bases line up with TRBD2. Germline V gene sequence: CDR1 KGHSH, CDR2 LQKENI. This CDR3 comprises 16 residues. Germline trimming cut 1 base from V and 6 bases from J; bases unmatched to any gene: 7. The CDR3 region is CASSPQGKAGGNEQFF. As DNA, the CDR3 is TGTGCCAGCTCACCACAAGGTAAAGCGGGAGGCAATGAGCAGTTCTTC.

This clonotype was counted between two and nine times. CDR3 amino acids: CASSSGLATSAQYF. The DNA for the CDR3 is TGTGCCAGCAGCTCCGGACTAGCGACTTCGGCGCAGTATTTT. This chain connects TRBV5-6 to TRBJ2-3; 9 positions match TRBD2. The V segment lost 3 bases and the J segment 10 bases; nucleotides outside the gene matches: 9. From germline, CDR1 is SGHDT and CDR2 YYEEEE. The CDR3 loop spans 14 amino acids. The variable domain in full, with the rest retrieved from reference TRBV5-6 and TRBJ2-3, is DAGVTQSPTHLIKTRGQQVTLRCSPKSGHDTVSWYQQALGQGPQFIFQYYEEEERQRGNFPDRFSGHQFPNYSSELNVNALLLGDSALYLCASSSGLATSAQYFGPGTRLTVL.

This clonotype occurred a few times. The chain has TRBV25-1 and TRBJ2-7; maybe TRBD2 (6 bases). Germline assignment: CDR1 MGHDK and CDR2 SYGVNS. Between the trimmed V and J ends, which lost 4 bases and 2 bases, there was a span of 12 bases. This CDR3 is 14 amino acids long. CDR3 sequence (DNA): TGTGCCAGCAGTGCGCCGGGGGTTACCTACGAGCAGTACTTC. Its protein is CASSAPGVTYEQYF.

This clonotype was recorded at least ten times. The genes are TRBV21-1 and TRBJ2-7; the table assigns TRBD1, which was not confirmed against the DNA. TRBV21-1 is designated a pseudogene. The CDR3 contains 15 residues. The CDR3 loop reads CDSVRGMGGRNEQYF. The CDR3 DNA follows: TGTGACTCCGTCCGGGGAATGGGGGGGCGAAACGAGCAGTACTTC.

The rearrangement links TRBV4-1 to TRBJ2-3, with 8 bases identical to TRBD2. The CDR3 length is 16 residues. The trim removed 2 bases at V and 6 bases at J, leaving 10 bases unmatched. Per the germline V gene, CDR1 is MGHRA and CDR2 is YSYEKL. The CDR3 region is CASSQSGAGVGDTQYF. The CDR3 bases are TGCGCCAGCAGCCAAAGTGGAGCGGGGGTCGGGGATACGCAGTATTTT.

The table lists this clonotype with a few counts. V is TRBV9 and J is TRBJ1-3; tentatively, D is TRBD1 (6 bases). Germline V lookup: CDR1 SGDLS, CDR2 YYNGEE. The V and J ends lost 4 bases and 0 bases respectively, with 11 bases between them. CDR3 length equals 15 residues. The DNA of the CDR3 is TGTGCCAGCAGCCCGGACAGCTACTCTGGAAACACCATATATTTT. It specifies CASSPDSYSGNTIYF.

The chain recombines TRBV7-2 with TRBJ1-2; 7 bases align to TRBD1. CDR1 and CDR2 (germline): SGHTA, FQGNSA. This CDR3 spans 16 amino acids. V shed 5 bases, J shed 4 bases, and the junction held 13 bases outside the gene matches. The CDR3 DNA follows: TGTGCCAGCAGCCCAGACTTTTCAGACAGGGCCTATGGCTACACCTTC. It codes for CASSPDFSDRAYGYTF.